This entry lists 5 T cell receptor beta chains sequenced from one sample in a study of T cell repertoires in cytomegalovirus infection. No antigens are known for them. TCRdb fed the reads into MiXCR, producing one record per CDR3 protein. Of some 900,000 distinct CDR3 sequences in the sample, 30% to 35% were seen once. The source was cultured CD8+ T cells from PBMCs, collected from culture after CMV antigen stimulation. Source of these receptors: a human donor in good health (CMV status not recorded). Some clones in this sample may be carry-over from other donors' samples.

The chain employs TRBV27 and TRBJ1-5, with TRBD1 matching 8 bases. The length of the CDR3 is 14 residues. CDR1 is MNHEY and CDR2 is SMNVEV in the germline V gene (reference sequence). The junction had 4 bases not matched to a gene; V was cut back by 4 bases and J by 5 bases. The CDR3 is CASSWTGRDQPQHF. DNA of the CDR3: TGTGCCAGCAGTTGGACAGGGCGGGATCAGCCCCAGCATTTT.

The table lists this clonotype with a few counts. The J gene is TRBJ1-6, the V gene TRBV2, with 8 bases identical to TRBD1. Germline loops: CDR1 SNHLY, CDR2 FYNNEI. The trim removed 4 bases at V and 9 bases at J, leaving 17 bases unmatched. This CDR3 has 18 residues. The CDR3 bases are TGTGCCAGCAGTGGGGGGGATAGGACAGGGCCCAATTCTTCACCCCTCCACTTT. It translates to CASSGGDRTGPNSSPLHF. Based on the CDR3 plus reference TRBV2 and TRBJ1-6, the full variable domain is EPEVTQTPSHQVTQMGQEVILRCVPISNHLYFYWYRQILGQKVEFLVSFYNNEISEKSEIFDDQFSVERPDGSNFTLKIRSTKLEDSAMYFCASSGGDRTGPNSSPLHFGNGTRLTVT.

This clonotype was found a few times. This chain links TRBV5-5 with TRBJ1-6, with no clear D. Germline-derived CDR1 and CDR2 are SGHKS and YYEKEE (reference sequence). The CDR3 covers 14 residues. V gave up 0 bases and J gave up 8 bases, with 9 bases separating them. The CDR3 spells CASSLDSLDSPLHF. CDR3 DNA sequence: TGTGCCAGCAGCTTGGACAGCTTGGATTCACCCCTCCACTTT.

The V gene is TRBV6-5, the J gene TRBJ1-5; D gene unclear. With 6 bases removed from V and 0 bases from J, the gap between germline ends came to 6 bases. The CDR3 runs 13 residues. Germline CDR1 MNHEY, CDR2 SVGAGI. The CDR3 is CASRKHSNQPQHF. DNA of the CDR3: TGTGCCAGCAGGAAACATAGCAATCAGCCCCAGCATTTT.

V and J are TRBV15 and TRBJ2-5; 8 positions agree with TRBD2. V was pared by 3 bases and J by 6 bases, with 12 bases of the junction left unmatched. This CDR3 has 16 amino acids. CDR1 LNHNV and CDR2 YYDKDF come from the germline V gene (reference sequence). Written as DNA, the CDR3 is TGTGCCACCAGCAGGGGCGCCGGGACTAGGGGGAAGACCCAGTACTTC. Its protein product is CATSRGAGTRGKTQYF.